These 18 T cell receptor beta chains were sequenced from one sample in a study of sequential checkpoint blockade in melanoma. The treatment was: randomized to nivolumab then ipilimumab (arm A) or the reverse (arm B). The assay was immunoSEQ multiplex PCR, and TCRdb's table has in-frame clones only and misses some. The table has about 17,000 clones, roughly two thirds seen once. Sequencing used CD8+ T cells sorted from blood (inferred from file names), obtained from a patient given nivolumab and ipilimumab in sequence. These receptors were collected from a human donor with melanoma.

This chain links TRBV5-6 with TRBJ2-3; no clear D. Germline V gene data show CDR1 as SGHDT and CDR2 as YYEEEE. The CDR3 has 15 amino acids. With 1 base removed from V and 1 base from J, the gap between germline ends came to 10 bases. The chain's CDR3 is CASSLQVVGTDTQYF. CDR3 nucleotides: TGTGCCAGCAGCTTGCAGGTCGTCGGCACAGATACGCAGTATTTT. Based on the CDR3 plus reference TRBV5-6 and TRBJ2-3, the full variable domain is DAGVTQSPTHLIKTRGQQVTLRCSPKSGHDTVSWYQQALGQGPQFIFQYYEEEERQRGNFPDRFSGHQFPNYSSELNVNALLLGDSALYLCASSLQVVGTDTQYFGPGTRLTVL.

This chain joins TRBV7-8 and TRBJ2-3; no clear D. This CDR3 region has 11 residues. The ends were cut back, 5 bases at V and 2 bases at J, with 2 bases in the middle. CDR1 and CDR2 from the germline V gene are SGHVS and FQNEAQ. The CDR3 reads CASSLTDTQYF. The CDR3 coding sequence is TGTGCCAGCAGCCTCACAGATACGCAGTATTTT.

This clone was seen only a few times. This chain uses TRBV7-9 with TRBJ2-7; D remains ambiguous. The germline CDR1 and CDR2 sequences are SEHNR and FQNEAQ (reference sequence). CDR3 length: 15 amino acids. The V and J ends lost 4 bases and 2 bases respectively, with 15 bases between them. Here the CDR3 reads CASSSSGSGAYEQYF. CDR3 nucleotide sequence: TGTGCCAGCAGCTCATCCGGGTCTGGAGCCTACGAGCAGTACTTC.

V is TRBV7-9 and J is TRBJ1-1; 11 positions agree with TRBD1. V trimming: 5 bases; J trimming: 3 bases; junction bases outside the gene matches: 5. The CDR3 has 15 amino acids. The germline CDR1 and CDR2 sequences are SEHNR and FQNEAQ (reference sequence). The CDR3 reads CASSPGQGADTEAFF. In DNA, the CDR3 is TGTGCCAGCAGCCCCGGACAGGGGGCGGACACTGAAGCTTTCTTT.

The chain recombines TRBV7-9 with TRBJ1-4, with 12 bases that match TRBD1. J was trimmed by 8 bases and V by 5 bases; bases with no gene match: 9. This CDR3 region has 16 residues. The germline CDR1 and CDR2 sequences are SEHNR and FQNEAQ (reference sequence). CDR3 sequence: CASSDPGTGGREKLFF. The CDR3 DNA follows: TGTGCCAGCAGCGACCCCGGGACAGGGGGCAGAGAAAAACTGTTTTTT. The full variable domain, completed using reference TRBV7-9 and TRBJ1-4, is DTGVSQNPRHKITKRGQNVTFRCDPISEHNRLYWYRQTLGQGPEFLTYFQNEAQLEKSRLLSDRFSAERPKGSFSTLEIQRTEQGDSAMYLCASSDPGTGGREKLFFGSGTQLSVL.

This clone was counted between two and nine times. V gene TRBV7-9 combines with J gene TRBJ2-1, with a possible D match to TRBD2 (6 bases). The CDR3 length is 18 residues. Germline V gives CDR1 SEHNR, CDR2 FQNEAQ (reference sequence). Deletions cut 3 bases from V and 2 bases from J, with 20 bases between. CDR3 residues: CASSFPSVSGRTYNEQFF. The DNA of the CDR3 is TGTGCCAGCAGCTTCCCTTCGGTTAGCGGAAGAACCTACAATGAGCAGTTCTTC.

The rearrangement uses TRBV29-1 and TRBJ2-5, with D tentatively TRBD2 (5 bases). The CDR3 covers 14 residues. Trimming shortened V by 6 bases and J by 5 bases, and 19 bases separated the two germline ends. Germline assignment: CDR1 SQVTM and CDR2 ANQGSEA. DNA of the CDR3: TGCAGCGTACCCGTCTTGACGGAGGCCGAGACCCAGTACTTC. Translation: CSVPVLTEAETQYF.

The rearrangement uses TRBV6-5 and TRBJ2-3; 8 bases line up with TRBD1. J gave up 3 bases and V 5 bases, and 4 bases lay outside the gene matches. The CDR3 has 14 residues. CDR1 and CDR2 from the germline V gene are MNHEY and SVGAGI. This CDR3 reads CASSATGETDTQYF. CDR3 coding DNA: TGTGCCAGCAGTGCGACAGGGGAAACAGATACGCAGTATTTT.

This chain links TRBV7-8 with TRBJ2-5, with TRBD2 matching over 8 bases. Germline trimming cut 5 bases from V and 1 base from J; bases unmatched to any gene: 6. Germline CDR1 is SGHVS and CDR2 is FQNEAQ. The CDR3 is made up of 15 amino acids. CDR3 in DNA: TGTGCCAGCAGCACCGGGCGGGGGGCCCAAGAGACCCAGTACTTC. This encodes CASSTGRGAQETQYF. Using reference TRBV7-8 and TRBJ2-5 for the parts outside the CDR3, the full variable domain is GAGVSQSPRYKVAKRGQDVALRCDPISGHVSLFWYQQALGQGPEFLTYFQNEAQLDKSGLPSDRFFAERPEGSVSTLKIQRTQQEDSAVYLCASSTGRGAQETQYFGPGTRLLVL.

The chain uses TRBV9 and TRBJ2-7, with a weak D call TRBD2 (5 bases). CDR3 length equals 14 residues. Germline assignment: CDR1 SGDLS and CDR2 YYNGEE. Trimming took off 4 bases at V and 2 bases at J, with 13 bases between the two ends. Written as DNA, the CDR3 is TGTGCCAGCAGCTCCGGGGTACCCGCCTACGAGCAGTACTTC. Translation: CASSSGVPAYEQYF.

The CDR3 DNA reads TGTGCCAGCAGCGTAGGATCTAGCAGATACTACAATGAGCAGTTCTTC. Encoded protein: CASSVGSSRYYNEQFF. The gene calls are TRBV9 and TRBJ2-1; D is possibly TRBD2 (5 bases). Germline V gives CDR1 SGDLS, CDR2 YYNGEE. Trimming pared 0 bases from V and 3 bases from J, leaving 13 bases between. The CDR3 covers 16 residues.

The chain is built from TRBV30 and TRBJ1-4; 7 positions match TRBD1. This CDR3 contains 13 residues. The junction had 3 bases not matched to a gene; V was cut back by 3 bases and J by 5 bases. Looked up from germline, CDR1 is GTSNPN and CDR2 is SVGIG (reference sequence). CDR3 amino acids: CAWRGQTNEKLFF. The DNA for the CDR3 is TGTGCCTGGAGGGGACAGACCAATGAAAAACTGTTTTTT.

J is TRBJ1-4 and V is TRBV5-4; 9 bases fit TRBD1. The V segment lost 0 bases and the J segment 6 bases; nucleotides outside the gene matches: 6. The CDR3 contains 16 residues. Germline V gives CDR1 SGHNT, CDR2 YYREEE (reference sequence). The CDR3: CASSLGTGTGYEKLFF. CDR3 bases: TGTGCCAGCAGCTTGGGAACCGGGACAGGGTATGAAAAACTGTTTTTT.

The rearrangement joins TRBV9 to TRBJ2-2, with D perhaps matching TRBD1 (6 bases). Trimming stripped 7 bases from V and 6 bases from J, with 16 bases between. The CDR3 has 14 amino acids. Germline CDR1 reads SGDLS; CDR2 reads YYNGEE. The CDR3 region has the DNA TGTGCCAGCTGCCAAGAGGACAGTCCCGGGGAGCTGTTTTTT. The encoded protein is CASCQEDSPGELFF. Full variable domain (remainder filled in from reference TRBV9 and TRBJ2-2): DSGVTQTPKHLITATGQRVTLRCSPRSGDLSVYWYQQSLDQGLQFLIQYYNGEERAKGNILERFSAQQFPDLHSELNLSSLELGDSALYFCASCQEDSPGELFFGEGSRLTVL.

The genes are TRBV4-1 and TRBJ2-5; maybe TRBD1 (5 bases). Per the germline V gene, CDR1 is MGHRA and CDR2 is YSYEKL. The CDR3 runs 17 residues. V lost 1 base and J lost 0, with 15 bases in between. CDR3 sequence: CASSQVQDREYQETQYF. CDR3 sequence (DNA): TGCGCCAGCAGCCAAGTTCAAGACAGAGAGTACCAAGAGACCCAGTACTTC.

V gene TRBV7-2 combines with J gene TRBJ1-2, with TRBD1 as a possible D gene (6 bases). With 5 bases removed from V and 8 bases from J, the gap between germline ends came to 24 bases. CDR3 length: 16 amino acids. Germline CDR1 is SGHTA and CDR2 is FQGNSA. The CDR3 bases are TGTGCCAGCAGCCCCCTCACCTACAGGGCCCTTCGAGGCTACACCTTC. The encoded protein is CASSPLTYRALRGYTF.

The sample holds one count of this clone. The chain has TRBV27 and TRBJ2-3, with TRBD2 matching 11 bases. This CDR3 has 15 amino acids. Germline values: CDR1 MNHEY, CDR2 SMNVEV (reference sequence). Trimming cost V 6 bases and J 2 bases; bases outside gene matches: 4. CDR3 loop: CASSVTSGITDTQYF. CDR3 DNA sequence: TGTGCCAGCAGCGTGACTAGCGGGATCACAGATACGCAGTATTTT.

This chain links TRBV4-3 with TRBJ1-4, with D perhaps TRBD1 (5 bases). The germline CDR1 and CDR2 sequences are LGHNA and YSLEER. This CDR3 has 14 residues. With 2 bases removed from V and 7 bases from J, the gap between germline ends came to 11 bases. CDR3 in DNA: TGCGCCAGCAGCCAAACCGACGGGGGTGAAAAACTGTTTTTT. The encoded protein is CASSQTDGGEKLFF.